This T cell receptor (beta chain) stems from a study of blood T cell repertoires in COVID-19. In the study overall: Whether acute or convalescent, the COVID-19 samples came from the United States, Italy and Spain. The analysed material was cDNA or gDNA that came from T cells, B-cell-depleted T cells, or PBMCs.

Those who participated ranged in age from about 18 to 89 years and resided in under 25 US areas. The protocol was immunoSEQ multiplex PCR, while the TCRdb copy is restricted to in-frame clones and leaves out a portion. The sample lists approximately 210,000 clones, 65% to 90% occurring once. The CDR3 is made up of 18 amino acids. V was shortened by 0 bases and J by 0 bases, with 12 bases between the two germline ends. Germline CDR1 is SGHNT and CDR2 is YENEEA. The table lists this clone with a few counts. The sequenced sample was PBMCs or T cells enriched from blood (not recorded which). This TCR was recovered from a woman in her forties or fifties with acute COVID-19. The rearrangement links TRBV11-3 to TRBJ2-6; D is undetermined. CDR3 in DNA: TGTGCCAGCAGCTTAGATTATGGCAGTATCTCTGGGGCCAACGTCCTGACTTTC. This gives the protein CASSLDYGSISGANVLTF.